The 12 T cell receptor beta chains listed next were all sequenced from one sample in a study of human T cells and chemical hapten exposure. TCRdb ran MiXCR on the RACE reads and lists one entry per CDR3 protein. This sample has approximately 400,000 distinct CDR3 sequences; more than 4.5% occur once, and the top ten carry 2% to 2.5%. Time point specified: patch test 1, 2 weeks after DPC sensitization. Stated treatment: therapeutic diphenylcyclopropenone sensitization with weekly scalp DPC. The specimen was whole blood, collected in connection with sensitization to the hapten diphenylcyclopropenone (DPC). The receptors shown here come from a woman aged 45-65 years with alopecia areata. Some clones in this sample may be carry-over from other donors' samples.

This clonotype was seen ten or more times. V is TRBV30 and J is TRBJ1-2; weak D call: TRBD1 (5 bases). Per the germline V gene, CDR1 is GTSNPN and CDR2 is SVGIG (reference sequence). Between the trimmed V and J ends, which lost 1 base and 2 bases, there was a span of 14 bases. This CDR3 is built from 15 residues. The CDR3 DNA sequence: TGTGCCTGGAGTGAGGCGGGACTTGCGAACTATGGCTACACCTTC. Its translation is CAWSEAGLANYGYTF. Looking up the rest from reference TRBV30 and TRBJ1-2 gives the full variable domain: SQTIHQWPATLVQPVGSPLSLECTVEGTSNPNLYWYRQAAGRGLQLLFYSVGIGQISSEVPQNLSASRPQDRQFILSSKKLLLSDSGFYLCAWSEAGLANYGYTFGSGTRLTVV.

This clonotype was observed many times. The V and J genes are TRBV29-1 and TRBJ2-5, with a weak D call TRBD2 (5 bases). The CDR3 spans 14 residues. CDR1 and CDR2 (germline): SQVTM, ANQGSEA. The ends were cut back, 2 bases at V and 0 bases at J, with 10 bases in the middle. CDR3 nucleotide sequence: TGCAGCGTTGAACCGGGAAGGGACCAAGAGACCCAGTACTTC. It translates to CSVEPGRDQETQYF.

The gene calls are TRBV5-1 and TRBJ1-1; 8 bases line up with TRBD1. CDR3 size: 14 residues. From germline, CDR1 is SGHRS and CDR2 YFSETQ. V trimming: 4 bases; J trimming: 5 bases; junction bases outside the gene matches: 7. The CDR3 sequence is CASSTDRVATEAFF. The CDR3, as DNA: TGCGCCAGCAGCACGGACAGGGTAGCGACTGAAGCTTTCTTT.

In this sample, this clonotype turned up many times. The chain's CDR3 is CASSFRTGQGLPNSPLHF. The CDR3 DNA sequence: TGTGCCAGCAGTTTTCGGACAGGGCAGGGACTGCCGAATTCACCCCTCCACTTT. J is TRBJ1-6 and V is TRBV6-5, with TRBD1 matching over 8 bases. The germline gives CDR1 MNHEY, CDR2 SVGAGI. This CDR3 is built from 18 residues. J lost 7 bases, V lost 4 bases, and 15 bases had no gene match.

This clonotype occurred many times. The rearrangement uses TRBV5-1 and TRBJ2-3, with 7 bases that match TRBD2. Germline CDR1 is SGHRS and CDR2 is YFSETQ. CDR3 length equals 15 residues. The V gene end was trimmed by 1 base and the J gene end by 5 bases; junction bases not matched to a gene: 7. CDR3 DNA sequence: TGCGCCAGCAGCTTGTTGTCAGGGAGGGGAGATACGCAGTATTTT. Translation gives CASSLLSGRGDTQYF.

This clonotype was picked up many times. The junction departs from germline at one end; a sequencing error may be responsible. V gene TRBV20-1 combines with J gene TRBJ1-6, with a weak D call TRBD1 (6 bases). CDR1 is DFQATT, CDR2 SNEGSKA, per germline (reference sequence). The CDR3 runs to 11 residues. Here the CDR3 reads CSARSTGRSYF. The CDR3 region has the DNA TGCAGTGCTAGGTCTACAGGGAGGAGTTACTTT.

This clonotype was seen ten or more times. V gene TRBV7-8 combines with J gene TRBJ1-5, with 8 bases matching TRBD1. The CDR3 sequence is 14 residues long. Germline V CDR1 and CDR2: SGHVS, FQNEAQ. J lost 6 bases, V lost 5 bases, and 6 bases had no gene match. The CDR3 bases are TGTGCCAGCAGCCGAGACAGGGGCATTCAGCCCCAGCATTTT. This gives the protein CASSRDRGIQPQHF.

The sample holds a few counts of this clonotype. The chain employs TRBV4-2 and TRBJ2-7; D uncertain. This CDR3 has 14 residues. Trimming took off 0 bases at V and 2 bases at J, with 8 bases between the two ends. Germline CDR1 and CDR2: LGHNA and YNFKEQ. The CDR3, as DNA: TGTGCCAGCAGCCAAGATGGGCAGGCCTACGAGCAGTACTTC. Protein sequence: CASSQDGQAYEQYF.

Ten or more counts support this clonotype. The chain employs TRBV7-9 and TRBJ2-1, with D possibly being TRBD2 (6 bases). The CDR3 is 17 residues long. CDR1 and CDR2 from the germline V gene are SEHNR and FQNEAQ (reference sequence). Trimming cost V 5 bases and J 0 bases, with 17 bases left between them. The CDR3 DNA reads as TGTGCCAGCAGCCCCCGGGCCCTAGCGAGCTCCTACAATGAGCAGTTCTTC. This sequence encodes CASSPRALASSYNEQFF.

This clonotype was seen ten or more times. The chain carries TRBV3-1 and TRBJ2-1; 7 nucleotides line up with TRBD1. The CDR3 is made up of 15 amino acids. The trim removed 3 bases at V and 4 bases at J, leaving 6 bases unmatched. CDR1 LGHDT and CDR2 YNNKEL come from the germline V gene (reference sequence). The CDR3 DNA sequence: TGTGCCAGCAGCCAGAGGCAGGGGGTTTACAATGAGCAGTTCTTC. Its translation is CASSQRQGVYNEQFF.

There are many counts of this clonotype. The chain carries TRBV29-1 and TRBJ2-4; possibly TRBD1 for D (6 bases). Looked up from germline, CDR1 is SQVTM and CDR2 is ANQGSEA. The CDR3 sequence is 14 residues long. V lost 3 bases, J lost 2 bases, and 11 bases lay in between. CDR3 loop: CSVEGAATKNIQYF. As DNA, the CDR3 is TGCAGCGTTGAGGGGGCCGCAACCAAAAACATTCAGTACTTC.

This clonotype was counted a few times. The CDR3 here is CASSAWEAPSTSYTF. CDR3 sequence (DNA): TGTGCCAGCAGCGCTTGGGAGGCTCCCTCTACGAGCTACACCTTC. The rearrangement links TRBV4-2 to TRBJ1-2; D not resolved. The CDR3 has 15 residues. V lost 5 bases to trimming and J lost 9 bases, with 22 bases between them. The germline CDR1 and CDR2 sequences are LGHNA and YNFKEQ.